The 8 T cell receptor beta chains listed next were all sequenced from one sample in a study of control samples from healthy donors and cancer patients (TCRdb year 2020). The method was the immunoSEQ multiplex PCR assay. The clones in this table, taken by TCRdb from immuneACCESS, are in-frame only. Not every clone is retained; where verified, under half of the shortfall comes from an unresolved V gene, and the cause of the rest is unknown. Counted in this sample were fewer than 200,000 clones; approximately 92% of them appeared once. Together, the top ten hold about 1.6% of the sample. The sequenced sample was blood. The receptors stem from a man between 18 and 29 years old in good health.

The chain carries TRBV6-6 and TRBJ1-1; D possibly corresponds to TRBD1 (6 bases). CDR1 and CDR2 from the germline V gene are MNHNY and SVGAGI (reference sequence). The CDR3 has 11 residues. V shed 4 bases and J shed 8 bases, with 8 bases lying between them. The CDR3 reads CASSSDREAFF. CDR3 in DNA: TGTGCCAGCAGTTCCGACAGGGAAGCTTTCTTT.

This clone was detected only a few times. The genes are TRBV10-1 and TRBJ1-1; tentatively, D is TRBD1 (5 bases). The CDR3 consists of 15 residues. Germline-derived CDR1 and CDR2 are WNHNN and SYGVQD (reference sequence). Trimming left V 4 bases short and J 0 bases short, with 12 bases between. In DNA form, the CDR3 reads TGCGCCAGCAGTGCACAGGTGAGAATGAACACTGAAGCTTTCTTT. Translating it yields CASSAQVRMNTEAFF.

The J gene is TRBJ1-6, the V gene TRBV25-1, with TRBD1 matching 7 bases. The junction had 10 bases not matched to a gene; V was cut back by 6 bases and J by 5 bases. CDR3 length: 16 amino acids. From germline, CDR1 is MGHDK and CDR2 SYGVNS. The CDR3: CASRHTGQPHNSPLHF. CDR3 in DNA: TGTGCCAGCAGGCACACGGGACAGCCGCATAATTCACCCCTCCACTTT.

The V and J genes are TRBV9 and TRBJ2-2; D could derive from TRBD1 or TRBD2 (6 bases each). The CDR3 runs to 15 residues. Germline CDR1 and CDR2: SGDLS and YYNGEE. V was cut by 4 bases and J by 4 bases, with 14 bases left in between. CDR3 amino acids: CASSLRGGITGELFF. CDR3 bases: TGTGCCAGCAGCCTCAGGGGAGGAATCACCGGGGAGCTGTTTTTT.

The chain carries TRBV27 and TRBJ1-3; no reliable D call. Trimming took off 2 bases at V and 2 bases at J, with 7 bases between the two ends. The CDR3 runs to 14 residues. Germline values: CDR1 MNHEY, CDR2 SMNVEV (reference sequence). Here the CDR3 DNA reads TGTGCCAGCAGTTTAGGGGAGGCTGGAAACACCATATATTTT. Translation gives CASSLGEAGNTIYF.

The chain has TRBV28 and TRBJ1-2; 8 positions agree with TRBD1. J lost 2 bases, V lost 2 bases, and 13 bases had no gene match. The CDR3 runs to 18 residues. From germline, CDR1 is MDHEN and CDR2 SYDVKM. The CDR3 is CASSLRYRGQEGNYGYTF. For the CDR3, the DNA is TGTGCCAGCAGTTTACGCTACAGGGGACAGGAGGGAAACTATGGCTACACCTTC.

The chain couples TRBV27 to TRBJ1-6; D possibly corresponds to TRBD1 (5 bases). This CDR3 is built from 12 residues. CDR1 is MNHEY and CDR2 is SMNVEV in the germline V gene (reference sequence). Trimming pared 4 bases from V and 10 bases from J, leaving 8 bases between. The CDR3 protein is CASSSGVSPLHF. The CDR3 nucleotides are TGTGCCAGCAGTTCGGGGGTCTCACCCCTCCACTTT.

The V call is TRBV18, the J call TRBJ1-5; 9 positions agree with TRBD1. The CDR3 runs to 14 residues. The J segment lost 7 bases and the V segment lost 5 bases, leaving 6 bases of the junction unmatched. CDR1 is KGHSH, CDR2 LQKENI, per germline. CDR3 residues: CASSAGQGSQPQHF. CDR3 sequence (DNA): TGTGCCAGCTCAGCGGGACAGGGTAGCCAGCCCCAGCATTTT.